This note documents a single TCR beta chain sequence. The antigen remains undetermined. Trimming took off 1 base at V and 2 bases at J, with 11 bases between the two ends. Per germline, CDR1 SGHRS and CDR2 YFSETQ. The CDR3 extends over 15 amino acids. The data were obtained in a study of cytomegalovirus exposure and HLA in healthy donors. Study-wide points: The presence/absence work took it that sequencing depth was about the same across donors.

Healthy people donating bone marrow made up the donors. In the PCR, 60 Vbeta and 13 Jbeta primers were used. Repertoires were generated with immunoSEQ multiplex PCR, while TCRdb's copy carries only in-frame clones and drops some. The table records some 120,000 clones, about three quarters of them present only once. The receptor's source is a woman between 55 and 75 years old in good health and CMV-seropositive. Sample: PBMCs. The rearrangement links TRBV5-1 to TRBJ2-3, with D uncertain. CDR3 sequence reads: CASSLPEPITDTQYF. The DNA of the CDR3 is TGCGCCAGCAGCTTGCCCGAGCCAATCACAGATACGCAGTATTTT.